The T cell receptor (beta chain) under discussion was sequenced for a study of cytomegalovirus exposure and HLA in healthy donors. Study background: A preliminary data release comprised roughly 80 million unique TCRs obtained from HLA-typed donors. Across almost 400 genotyped donors, 65% to 90% landed in the Caucasian-associated ancestry cluster.

The PCR was carried out with 60 Vbeta primers and 13 Jbeta primers. The protocol was immunoSEQ multiplex PCR, while the TCRdb copy is restricted to in-frame clones and leaves out a portion. Among approximately 92,000 clones, about two thirds were seen once, and the ten largest hold just over 8%. The CDR3 loop spans 15 amino acids. Germline CDR1 and CDR2: MNHNS and SASEGT. Losses at the gene ends were 0 bases for V and 6 bases for J; bases not matched to a gene: 3. Donors in the study were healthy people who gave bone marrow. Study-wide points: The number of N-insertions in an Asian-associated ancestry cluster was reportedly below the 666-donor mean in a later analysis.

This clone was recorded once. Its target is not known. J is TRBJ2-5 and V is TRBV6-1; 11 bases match TRBD2. The specimen sequenced was PBMCs. This TCR was sampled from a man in his 60s in good health and CMV-seronegative. As DNA, the CDR3 is TGTGCCAGCAGTGAAGCTAGCGGGGGGGCGCAGACCCAGTACTTC. This encodes CASSEASGGAQTQYF.